What follows are 27 T cell receptor beta chains derived from one specimen sequenced in a study of radiotherapy plus CTLA-4 blockade in lung cancer. Some clones are missing from TCRdb's copy, which holds only in-frame ones; the method was immunoSEQ multiplex PCR. The sample records around 41,000 clones, around 70% being singletons. The sequenced sample was peripheral blood, obtained from a patient treated with radiotherapy plus ipilimumab. Receptor source: a human donor with non-small cell lung cancer who had a partial response to radiotherapy plus ipilimumab.

J is TRBJ1-1 and V is TRBV2, with TRBD1 as a possible D gene (6 bases). Trimming left V 3 bases short and J 10 bases short, with 27 bases between. Germline CDR1 reads SNHLY; CDR2 reads FYNNEI. This CDR3 is built from 17 residues. CDR3 sequence: CASSDEGRGGGFRGAFF. The CDR3 DNA is TGTGCCAGCAGTGATGAGGGGCGGGGCGGGGGCTTTCGGGGAGCTTTCTTT. The variable domain in full, with the rest retrieved from reference TRBV2 and TRBJ1-1, is EPEVTQTPSHQVTQMGQEVILRCVPISNHLYFYWYRQILGQKVEFLVSFYNNEISEKSEIFDDQFSVERPDGSNFTLKIRSTKLEDSAMYFCASSDEGRGGGFRGAFFGQGTRLTVV.

This clone was observed a few times. J is TRBJ1-1 and V is TRBV5-1; D possibly corresponds to TRBD1 (5 bases). This CDR3 has 15 amino acids. Trimming left V 4 bases short and J 4 bases short, with 17 bases between. The germline V gene encodes CDR1 SGHRS and CDR2 YFSETQ. CDR3 loop: CASSPHSREGTEAFF. The CDR3 DNA reads TGCGCCAGCAGCCCTCACTCCAGGGAAGGCACTGAAGCTTTCTTT.

This clone was observed a handful of times. A junction boundary mismatches the germline segment, possibly from a read error. V usage is TRBV6-6 and J usage is TRBJ2-7; 8 positions match TRBD2. Germline-derived CDR1 and CDR2 are MNHNY and SVGAGI (reference sequence). The CDR3 contains 13 residues. The CDR3 protein is CATSSGVLYEQYF. The CDR3 bases are TGTGCCACCAGTAGCGGGGTACTCTACGAGCAGTACTTC.

The chain recombines TRBV19 with TRBJ2-2; TRBD1 matches at 9 bases. Germline V gene sequence: CDR1 LNHDA, CDR2 SQIVND (reference sequence). The length of the CDR3 is 16 residues. The ends lost 1 base at V and 2 bases at J; junction bases unmatched: 2. The CDR3 sequence is CASSIGTGGNTGELFF. CDR3 nucleotides: TGTGCCAGTAGTATAGGTACAGGGGGCAACACCGGGGAGCTGTTTTTT. Combining the CDR3 with reference TRBV19 and TRBJ2-2 gives the whole variable domain DGGITQSPKYLFRKEGQNVTLSCEQNLNHDAMYWYRQDPGQGLRLIYYSQIVNDFQKGDIAEGYSVSREKKESFPLTVTSAQKNPTAFYLCASSIGTGGNTGELFFGEGSRLTVL.

This clone was observed a few times. This chain connects TRBV11-2 to TRBJ1-1; a possible D gene is TRBD1 (5 bases). Trimming pared 1 base from V and 11 bases from J, leaving 8 bases between. Germline V gene data show CDR1 as SGHAT and CDR2 as FQNNGV. The CDR3 runs to 11 residues. The CDR3 region has the DNA TGTGCCAGCAGCTTAGGACAGAGGGCTTTCTTT. This sequence encodes CASSLGQRAFF.

V is TRBV29-1 and J is TRBJ1-2; maybe TRBD1 (6 bases). With 4 bases removed from V and 6 bases from J, the gap between germline ends came to 15 bases. From germline, CDR1 is SQVTM and CDR2 ANQGSEA. This CDR3 is built from 13 residues. CDR3: CSVVEWTAHGYTF. The CDR3 DNA follows: TGCAGCGTTGTTGAGTGGACAGCTCATGGCTACACCTTC.

The chain has TRBV9 and TRBJ1-2; D is unresolved. V dropped 4 bases and J dropped 3 bases, with 16 bases sitting between them. CDR3 length: 15 residues. Germline CDR1 reads SGDLS; CDR2 reads YYNGEE. The DNA of the CDR3 is TGTGCCAGCAGCATGAAAGACAAGATGTACTATGGCTACACCTTC. The encoded protein is CASSMKDKMYYGYTF.

The chain employs TRBV9 and TRBJ2-2; 7 bases fit TRBD1. Trimming at V came to 4 bases and at J to 0 bases, leaving 3 bases not matched to a gene. Germline CDR1 and CDR2: SGDLS and YYNGEE. CDR3 length: 15 residues. The CDR3 reads CASSWGTANTGELFF. The CDR3 bases are TGTGCCAGCAGCTGGGGGACAGCGAACACCGGGGAGCTGTTTTTT.

This chain joins TRBV7-9 and TRBJ2-3, with 10 bases identical to TRBD2. V trimming: 4 bases; J trimming: 3 bases; junction bases outside the gene matches: 7. There are 16 residues in the CDR3. Germline V CDR1 and CDR2: SEHNR, FQNEAQ (reference sequence). The CDR3 region has the DNA TGTGCCAGCAGCTCCATTAGCGGGGGGCCTACAGATACGCAGTATTTT. It yields the protein CASSSISGGPTDTQYF.

This clone has only a few counts. The rearrangement links TRBV18 to TRBJ2-2; 9 bases are shared with TRBD1. V lost 5 bases and J lost 6; bases outside the gene matches: 4. This CDR3 is 14 amino acids long. Germline V gene lookup returns CDR1 KGHSH and CDR2 LQKENI. This CDR3 reads CASSTGQGSGELFF. In nucleotides, the CDR3 is TGTGCCAGCTCAACGGGACAGGGATCCGGGGAGCTGTTTTTT. Together with reference TRBV18 and TRBJ2-2, the CDR3 gives the full variable domain: NAGVMQNPRHLVRRRGQEARLRCSPMKGHSHVYWYRQLPEEGLKFMVYLQKENIIDESGMPKERFSAEFPKEGPSILRIQQVVRGDSAAYFCASSTGQGSGELFFGEGSRLTVL.

The chain couples TRBV7-2 to TRBJ2-1, with 9 bases matching TRBD2. The CDR3 contains 15 residues. Germline V gene data show CDR1 as SGHTA and CDR2 as FQGNSA. V lost 5 bases to trimming and J lost 3 bases; unmatched junction nucleotides: 5. The CDR3 loop reads CASSLTSGLYNEQFF. The CDR3 region has the DNA TGTGCCAGCAGCCTGACTAGCGGCCTCTACAATGAGCAGTTCTTC.

In this sample, this clone turned up a few times. This sequence joins TRBV5-1 and TRBJ2-3; D unresolved. This CDR3 comprises 14 residues. CDR1 is SGHRS and CDR2 is YFSETQ in the germline V gene. Trimming removed 0 bases from V and 5 bases from J, with 10 bases in between. This chain's CDR3 is CASSLDRPGDTQYF. The DNA for the CDR3 is TGCGCCAGCAGCTTGGACCGTCCAGGAGATACGCAGTATTTT.

This clone occurred once. The CDR3 region has the DNA TGTGCCAGCAGCCAATCGGGGCACAATGGCTACACCTTC. Translation gives CASSQSGHNGYTF. The rearrangement links TRBV16 to TRBJ1-2; perhaps TRBD1 as D (5 bases). The length of the CDR3 is 13 residues. CDR1 is KGHSY and CDR2 is FQNENV in the germline V gene. Trimming removed 0 bases at V and 6 bases at J, with 8 bases between.

The chain employs TRBV6-1 and TRBJ1-6; 8 positions agree with TRBD1. Germline V CDR1 and CDR2: MNHNS, SASEGT. The CDR3 is made up of 15 amino acids. J gave up 10 bases and V 4 bases, and 9 bases lay outside the gene matches. The CDR3 here is CASSGSTGVGSPLHF. CDR3 nucleotides: TGTGCCAGCAGTGGGTCGACAGGGGTAGGATCACCCCTCCACTTT.

The chain employs TRBV5-1 and TRBJ2-3; tentatively, D is TRBD1 (6 bases). The germline gives CDR1 SGHRS, CDR2 YFSETQ. The CDR3 runs 15 residues. Trimming stripped 4 bases from V and 2 bases from J, with 14 bases between. This CDR3 reads CASSTGTLSTDTQYF. The CDR3 nucleotides read TGCGCCAGCAGCACCGGGACACTTTCCACAGATACGCAGTATTTT.

The CDR3, as DNA: TGTGCCAGTAGTCCACTAGCGGGAGCCTACAATGAGCAGTTCTTC. Translation gives CASSPLAGAYNEQFF. The chain combines TRBV19 with TRBJ2-1, with 11 bases that match TRBD2. Trimming removed 5 bases from V and 2 bases from J; junction bases left unmatched: 2. Looked up from germline, CDR1 is LNHDA and CDR2 is SQIVND (reference sequence). There are 15 residues in the CDR3.

The gene calls are TRBV30 and TRBJ1-6, with 8 bases aligning to TRBD1. Losses at the gene ends were 3 bases for V and 5 bases for J; bases not matched to a gene: 6. Per germline, CDR1 GTSNPN and CDR2 SVGIG (reference sequence). The CDR3 extends over 15 amino acids. The CDR3 sequence: CAWRVQGGNNSPLHF. In DNA form, the CDR3 reads TGTGCCTGGAGAGTACAGGGGGGCAATAATTCACCCCTCCACTTT.

V usage is TRBV11-2 and J usage is TRBJ2-5, with TRBD1 as a possible D gene (6 bases). Trimming cost V 4 bases and J 8 bases, with 11 bases left between them. Germline V gene sequence: CDR1 SGHAT, CDR2 FQNNGV. This CDR3 comprises 12 residues. CDR3 nucleotide sequence: TGTGCCAGCAGCTCCCCGGACAGAACCCAGTACTTC. As protein: CASSSPDRTQYF.

The V and J genes are TRBV7-9 and TRBJ2-7, with 9 bases fitting TRBD1. The germline CDR1 and CDR2 sequences are SEHNR and FQNEAQ (reference sequence). The CDR3 runs 14 residues. V was clipped by 5 bases and J by 3 bases; unmatched bases: 5. The CDR3 loop is CASSPRDRVYEQYF. The CDR3 coding sequence is TGTGCCAGCAGCCCGCGGGACAGGGTCTACGAGCAGTACTTC.

The chain uses TRBV21-1 and TRBJ1-6; the DNA was not used to check the table's D call, TRBD1. TRBV21-1 is an annotated pseudogene. CDR3 length: 17 amino acids. The CDR3 protein is CASSKALWTGKGSPLHF. For the CDR3, the DNA is TGTGCCAGCAGCAAAGCCCTCTGGACAGGGAAAGGGTCACCCCTCCACTTT.

Of note for this clone: A junction boundary mismatches the germline segment, possibly from a read error. The chain is built from TRBV7-7 and TRBJ2-5; D possibly corresponds to TRBD2 (6 bases). Germline V gene sequence: CDR1 SSHAT, CDR2 FNYEAQ (reference sequence). This CDR3 region has 13 residues. The CDR3 DNA sequence: TGTGCTAGCAGCCCGGGACTTCGAGAGACCCAGTACTTC. Amino acids: CASSPGLRETQYF.

V is TRBV6-5 and J is TRBJ2-1; 8 bases are a match to TRBD2. V lost 6 bases, J lost 5 bases, and 3 bases stayed unmatched. The CDR3 length is 13 residues. Germline loops: CDR1 MNHEY, CDR2 SVGAGI. This CDR3 is CASRGLADNEQFF. The CDR3 DNA follows: TGTGCCAGCAGAGGACTAGCAGACAATGAGCAGTTCTTC.

This clone was seen only once. CDR3 sequence (DNA): TGTGCCACCAGCAGAGCTTTCGGGTCCTTTGACTTGCAGCATTTT. Translation: CATSRAFGSFDLQHF. The chain recombines TRBV15 with TRBJ1-5; D unresolved. V lost 1 base, J lost 13 bases, and 20 bases lay in between. In germline, CDR1 is LNHNV, CDR2 YYDKDF (reference sequence). The CDR3 has 15 residues. Full variable domain (rest looked up from reference TRBV15 and TRBJ1-5): DAMVIQNPRYQVTQFGKPVTLSCSQTLNHNVMYWYQQKSSQAPKLLFHYYDKDFNNEADTPDNFQSRRPNTSFCFLDIRSPGLGDTAMYLCATSRAFGSFDLQHFGDGTRLSIL.

This clone was counted a single time. The chain couples TRBV9 to TRBJ2-3; 14 bases are a match to TRBD2. The length of the CDR3 is 18 residues. With 3 bases clipped from V and 4 bases from J, the junction kept 10 bases outside the gene matches. CDR1 is SGDLS, CDR2 YYNGEE, per germline. The CDR3 bases are TGTGCCAGCAGCGACCGACTAGCGGGAGGGCCGTGGGCAGATACGCAGTATTTT. It is translated as CASSDRLAGGPWADTQYF.

The chain is built from TRBV5-1 and TRBJ1-2; TRBD1 might be the D (6 bases). The CDR3 consists of 15 residues. CDR1 is SGHRS and CDR2 is YFSETQ in the germline V gene. V was pared by 0 bases and J by 0 bases, with 9 bases between. The DNA of the CDR3 is TGCGCCAGCAGCTTGGGGACAGCCACTAACTATGGCTACACCTTC. Protein product: CASSLGTATNYGYTF.

The rearrangement joins TRBV5-1 to TRBJ2-1; 7 bases are a match to TRBD1. This CDR3 region has 14 residues. The trim removed 3 bases at V and 7 bases at J, leaving 7 bases unmatched. Germline V CDR1 and CDR2: SGHRS, YFSETQ. The CDR3 sequence is CASSSQGSGNEQFF. CDR3 DNA sequence: TGCGCCAGCAGCTCACAGGGGTCGGGTAATGAGCAGTTCTTC.

The V call is TRBV6-5, the J call TRBJ2-1; TRBD2 agrees at 7 bases. The junction had 8 bases not matched to a gene; V was cut back by 6 bases and J by 6 bases. From germline, CDR1 is MNHEY and CDR2 SVGAGI. This CDR3 spans 14 amino acids. The DNA for the CDR3 is TGTGCCAGCAGCAGTGGGGGGGAGGGCAATGAGCAGTTCTTC. Translated: CASSSGGEGNEQFF.